The present T cell receptor beta chain was sequenced within a study of CD8+CD57+ T cells in acquired aplastic anemia. At the level of the study: DNA per sorted CD4+ or CD8+ sample ranged about 0.18 to 30 ug, averaging approximately 3.1 ug. CD4+ reads averaged around 9.9 million in healthy donors. Study results and caveats: There were 25 to 35 CD8+ CDR3 sequences that occurred in both patients and controls. Patients showed no significant difference from controls in CD8+ Simpson's diversity.

Profiles of TCR beta VDJ and CDR3 were generated from a genomic DNA template. Each CDR3 protein gets one entry after TCRdb re-called the reads with MiXCR. Among 200,000 to 250,000 distinct CDR3 sequences, roughly 35% were seen once, and the ten largest hold around 1.1%. In the case of this clonotype: Its target is unknown.

The germline V gene has CDR1 SGHAT and CDR2 FQDESV (reference sequence). The CDR3 runs 16 residues. V was trimmed by 9 bases and J by 7 bases, leaving 25 bases between them. The chain has TRBV11-1 and TRBJ1-5, with D perhaps TRBD1 (5 bases). This TCR was sampled from a human donor in good health, serving as a control. Sequencing input: sorted CD4+, CD8+, or CD8+CD57+ T cells (not recorded which) from PBMCs. CDR3 amino acids: CASSLMGQGGVQPQHF. In nucleotides, the CDR3 is TGTGCCAGTAGTCTGATGGGCCAGGGTGGAGTACAGCCCCAGCATTTT.